A single sample is the source of the 15 T cell receptor beta chains below, sequenced in a study of Ad26.COV2.S vaccination and SARS-CoV-2 variants. Data came from immunoSEQ multiplex PCR; TCRdb stores just in-frame clones and leaves some out. Among about 480,000 clones listed, roughly 85% were seen once. Documented treatment: some 20 received Ad26.COV2.S at low or high dose, single or two shots; roughly five received placebo; per-sample allocation not given. Material that was analyzed had been drawn on day 63 after the first vaccine or placebo injection. The source was peripheral blood, collected in a trial of Ad26.COV2.S vaccine versus placebo. The source is a person between 18 and 59 years old who received the Ad26.COV2.S COVID-19 vaccine or a placebo.

This chain joins TRBV6-5 and TRBJ2-4; tentatively, D is TRBD2 (6 bases). CDR1 MNHEY and CDR2 SVGAGI come from the germline V gene. V gave up 7 bases and J gave up 2 bases, with 12 bases separating them. The CDR3 is made up of 14 amino acids. The CDR3 DNA sequence: TGTGCCAGCACCTTCGGGGGATCCAAAAACATTCAGTACTTC. Translating gives CASTFGGSKNIQYF.

The V call is TRBV19, the J call TRBJ2-1; the D gene is possibly TRBD2 (5 bases). The CDR3 spans 16 residues. The germline gives CDR1 LNHDA, CDR2 SQIVND (reference sequence). V was shortened by 3 bases and J by 0 bases, with 12 bases between the two germline ends. The CDR3, as DNA: TGTGCCAGTAGTATGGGAGTCCCAAGCTCCTACAATGAGCAGTTCTTC. It encodes CASSMGVPSSYNEQFF.

As to this clone: Other DNA sequences in the same sample also yield this CDR3. This chain links TRBV19 with TRBJ1-5; D might be TRBD1 (6 bases). V lost 1 base and J lost 2, with 9 bases in between. The CDR3 spans 15 residues. Germline V gene data show CDR1 as LNHDA and CDR2 as SQIVND (reference sequence). The CDR3 bases are TGTGCCAGTAGTATAGGGGCAGGGGGCAATCAGCCCCAGCATTTT. This translates into CASSIGAGGNQPQHF.

This chain uses TRBV28 with TRBJ2-7, with TRBD1 identical over 7 bases. Losses at the gene ends were 6 bases for V and 3 bases for J; bases not matched to a gene: 5. Per germline, CDR1 MDHEN and CDR2 SYDVKM. The CDR3 length is 13 residues. In nucleotides, the CDR3 is TGTGCCAGCAGGCGGACAGGCCGCTACGAGCAGTACTTC. Protein product: CASRRTGRYEQYF.

The CDR3 nucleotides read TGCAGCGTTGAAGGAGGGTCGACCCAGTACTTC. It encodes CSVEGGSTQYF. The chain recombines TRBV29-1 with TRBJ2-5; a possible D gene is TRBD2 (5 bases). CDR1 is SQVTM, CDR2 ANQGSEA, per germline. This CDR3 contains 11 residues. Trimming removed 1 base from V and 7 bases from J, with 7 bases in between. Full variable domain (outside the CDR3, taken from reference TRBV29-1 and TRBJ2-5): SAVISQKPSRDICQRGTSLTIQCQVDSQVTMMFWYRQQPGQSLTLIATANQGSEATYESGFVIDKFPISRPNLTFSTLTVSNMSPEDSSIYLCSVEGGSTQYFGPGTRLLVL.

This sequence joins TRBV19 and TRBJ1-5; TRBD1 is a possible D gene (6 bases). Trimming took 4 bases from V and 7 from J, leaving 17 bases between them. The CDR3 contains 15 residues. Germline CDR1 and CDR2: LNHDA and SQIVND (reference sequence). The CDR3 loop reads CASSRSGGLLQPQHF. The CDR3 nucleotides are TGTGCCAGTAGTAGGTCGGGGGGGCTATTGCAGCCCCAGCATTTT.

This clone was counted only a few times. The chain combines TRBV7-9 with TRBJ2-7, with 7 nucleotides matching TRBD1. Germline CDR1 reads SEHNR; CDR2 reads FQNEAQ (reference sequence). J lost 3 bases, V lost 5 bases, and 4 bases had no gene match. The length of the CDR3 is 13 residues. The CDR3 sequence is CASSPWDSYEQYF. CDR3 DNA: TGTGCCAGCAGCCCGTGGGACAGCTACGAGCAGTACTTC. Filled out from reference TRBV7-9 and TRBJ2-7, the complete variable domain reads DTGVSQNPRHKITKRGQNVTFRCDPISEHNRLYWYRQTLGQGPEFLTYFQNEAQLEKSRLLSDRFSAERPKGSFSTLEIQRTEQGDSAMYLCASSPWDSYEQYFGPGTRLTVT.

V gene TRBV30 combines with J gene TRBJ2-3; D may match TRBD1 or TRBD2 (5 bases each). Germline V gene data show CDR1 as GTSNPN and CDR2 as SVGIG (reference sequence). Trimming took 0 bases from V and 4 from J, leaving 8 bases between them. This CDR3 has 13 residues. The CDR3 loop is CAWSVRGADTQYF. Here the CDR3 DNA reads TGTGCCTGGAGTGTACGAGGGGCAGATACGCAGTATTTT.

The chain combines TRBV29-1 with TRBJ2-2; a possible D gene is TRBD1 (5 bases). Germline lookup yields CDR1 SQVTM and CDR2 ANQGSEA. The length of the CDR3 is 11 residues. The V gene lost 4 bases and the J gene lost 8 bases, with 8 bases spanning the gap. The CDR3 here is CSVVRTGELFF. The CDR3, as DNA: TGCAGCGTTGTTCGGACAGGGGAGCTGTTTTTT.

The chain combines TRBV9 with TRBJ1-1; D possibly corresponds to TRBD1 (6 bases). Germline V lookup: CDR1 SGDLS, CDR2 YYNGEE. V was shortened by 0 bases and J by 3 bases, with 12 bases between the two germline ends. The CDR3 sequence is 15 residues long. The CDR3 bases are TGTGCCAGCAGCGTAGGAGGGGGAGGAGACACTGAAGCTTTCTTT. Its protein product is CASSVGGGGDTEAFF.

This rearrangement joins TRBV7-3 to TRBJ2-7; 15 bases match TRBD2. With 5 bases clipped from V and 0 bases from J, the junction kept 17 bases outside the gene matches. Germline V gene data show CDR1 as SGHTA and CDR2 as FQGTGA. The CDR3 is 21 residues long. The CDR3 loop reads CASSPPRTSGRANVGSYEQYF. The CDR3, as DNA: TGTGCCAGCAGCCCTCCCCGGACTAGCGGGAGGGCCAACGTGGGCTCCTACGAGCAGTACTTC. The variable domain in full, completed from reference TRBV7-3 and TRBJ2-7, reads GAGVSQTPSNKVTEKGKYVELRCDPISGHTALYWYRQSLGQGPEFLIYFQGTGAADDSGLPNDRFFAVRPEGSVSTLKIQRTERGDSAVYLCASSPPRTSGRANVGSYEQYFGPGTRLTVT.

The chain combines TRBV27 with TRBJ2-7; D is unresolved. Trimming took 5 bases from V and 2 from J, leaving 13 bases between them. The germline V gene encodes CDR1 MNHEY and CDR2 SMNVEV (reference sequence). The CDR3 totals 14 residues. CDR3 protein: CASSPVRAAYEQYF. The CDR3 DNA follows: TGTGCCAGCAGTCCCGTACGGGCCGCCTACGAGCAGTACTTC.

V usage is TRBV27 and J usage is TRBJ2-1; 8 bases are shared with TRBD2. From germline, CDR1 is MNHEY and CDR2 SMNVEV (reference sequence). With V trimmed by 6 bases and J by 12 bases, 10 bases remained unmatched. The CDR3 is 13 amino acids. The CDR3 nucleotides are TGTGCCAGCAGGTGGCGGGAGGTTGGGATGCAGTTCTTC. Amino acids: CASRWREVGMQFF.

This clone was observed a few times. The rearrangement joins TRBV28 to TRBJ1-5; 8 nucleotides agree with TRBD1. From germline, CDR1 is MDHEN and CDR2 SYDVKM. The CDR3 is 14 amino acids. Trimming removed 6 bases from V and 5 bases from J; junction bases left unmatched: 6. CDR3 DNA: TGTGCCAGCAGCCCTGGACAGGGACATCAGCCCCAGCATTTT. Encoded protein: CASSPGQGHQPQHF.

The chain links TRBV6-5 to TRBJ2-7, with TRBD1 as a possible D gene (7 bases). V lost 2 bases, J lost 1 base, and 12 bases lay in between. CDR1 is MNHEY and CDR2 is SVGAGI in the germline V gene. This CDR3 contains 15 residues. CDR3 residues: CASSYPRGRSYEQYF. In DNA form, the CDR3 reads TGTGCCAGCAGTTACCCCAGGGGGAGGTCCTACGAGCAGTACTTC.